Each of the 19 T cell receptor beta chains below was sequenced from the same sample in a study of spatial heterogeneity in lung cancer. Time point reported: sample taken at primary tumor resection. The authors sequenced whole RNA from tumor, nontumor lung or frozen PBMC without sorting. TCRdb reanalysed the 5' RACE reads using MiXCR and keeps one entry per CDR3 protein. This table has under 100,000 distinct CDR3 sequences, under 9% appearing once. The source material was PBMCs, sampled at surgery. These receptors came from a male donor with early-stage non-small cell lung cancer.

This clonotype appeared a few times. V and J are TRBV29-1 and TRBJ2-3, with D tentatively TRBD1 (6 bases). Trimming removed 8 bases at V and 4 bases at J, with 10 bases between. CDR3 size: 11 residues. CDR1 and CDR2 from the germline V gene are SQVTM and ANQGSEA. The chain's CDR3 is CSPGGSDTQYF. For the CDR3, the DNA is TGCAGCCCTGGGGGCTCAGATACGCAGTATTTT.

This sequence joins TRBV27 and TRBJ2-3, with a possible D match to TRBD2 (6 bases). The V gene lost 8 bases and the J gene lost 1 base, with 13 bases spanning the gap. CDR3 length: 14 residues. Germline CDR1 MNHEY, CDR2 SMNVEV (reference sequence). The CDR3: CASAPRGGTDTQYF. Here the CDR3 DNA reads TGTGCCAGCGCCCCCCGCGGGGGCACAGATACGCAGTATTTT.

This clonotype was picked up many times. This chain uses TRBV20-1 with TRBJ2-5; 7 positions agree with TRBD2. Germline CDR1 is DFQATT and CDR2 is SNEGSKA (reference sequence). The CDR3 has 15 amino acids. Trimming removed 4 bases from V and 6 bases from J; junction bases left unmatched: 14. CDR3 region: CSATRTSAGSKTQYF. CDR3 DNA: TGCAGTGCTACGAGAACTAGCGCCGGGAGTAAGACCCAGTACTTC.

This clonotype was seen ten or more times. The chain is built from TRBV5-4 and TRBJ2-1; 10 nucleotides align to TRBD2. The CDR3 spans 16 residues. Germline V gene lookup returns CDR1 SGHNT and CDR2 YYREEE (reference sequence). Unmatched junction bases numbered 7, after V lost 3 bases and J lost 4 bases. This chain's CDR3 is CASSSPERGGYNEQFF. CDR3 coding DNA: TGTGCCAGCAGCTCTCCTGAGCGGGGGGGTTACAATGAGCAGTTCTTC.

This clonotype was seen repeatedly, ten times or more. This rearrangement joins TRBV28 to TRBJ1-1, with 7 nucleotides matching TRBD1. Germline V gene data show CDR1 as MDHEN and CDR2 as SYDVKM. This CDR3 is built from 15 residues. The J segment lost 7 bases and the V segment lost 6 bases, leaving 14 bases of the junction unmatched. This chain's CDR3 is CASSLYNRGFNEAFF. CDR3 coding DNA: TGTGCCAGCAGCCTGTATAACAGGGGTTTCAATGAAGCTTTCTTT.

The sample holds a few counts of this clonotype. J is TRBJ1-3 and V is TRBV18; D gene unclear. CDR3 length: 15 amino acids. Trimming cost V 1 base and J 0 bases, with 7 bases left between them. In germline, CDR1 is KGHSH, CDR2 LQKENI. The CDR3 DNA reads as TGTGCCAGCTCACCACTAGAGAGCTCTGGAAACACCATATATTTT. It is translated as CASSPLESSGNTIYF.

This clonotype was seen repeatedly, ten times or more. The chain uses TRBV9 and TRBJ2-3, with D unclear. This CDR3 comprises 14 residues. Germline V gene sequence: CDR1 SGDLS, CDR2 YYNGEE. Trimming shortened V by 0 bases and J by 2 bases, and 7 bases separated the two germline ends. In DNA, the CDR3 is TGTGCCAGCAGCGTAGCTATTCTCACAGATACGCAGTATTTT. Translating it yields CASSVAILTDTQYF.

This clonotype was recorded many times. The V gene is TRBV7-2, the J gene TRBJ2-3; TRBD1 matches 7 bases. There are 18 residues in the CDR3. The germline V gene has CDR1 SGHTA and CDR2 FQGNSA. V lost 2 bases to trimming and J lost 0 bases; unmatched junction nucleotides: 11. The CDR3 reads CASSLTRTGKYSTDTQYF. The CDR3 DNA is TGTGCCAGCAGCTTAACGAGGACAGGAAAGTATAGCACAGATACGCAGTATTTT.

Note on this clonotype: One base away lies a much larger clone, so this may be a sequencing read error. J is TRBJ1-2 and V is TRBV28; perhaps TRBD1 as D (5 bases). Germline lookup yields CDR1 MDHEN and CDR2 SYDVKM. The CDR3 sequence is 12 residues long. The CDR3 sequence is CASGDRVYGFTF. The CDR3 DNA is TGTGCCAGCGGGGACCGCGTCTATGGCTTCACCTTC.

This clonotype turned up a few times. This rearrangement joins TRBV2 to TRBJ1-2, with 8 positions matching TRBD1. The CDR3 runs to 13 residues. Germline lookup yields CDR1 SNHLY and CDR2 FYNNEI. The trim removed 7 bases at V and 7 bases at J, leaving 8 bases unmatched. The CDR3 region is CASIYAGGSGYTF. CDR3 DNA sequence: TGTGCCAGCATCTACGCAGGGGGCAGTGGCTACACCTTC. The entire variable domain, with the rest obtained from reference TRBV2 and TRBJ1-2, is as follows: EPEVTQTPSHQVTQMGQEVILRCVPISNHLYFYWYRQILGQKVEFLVSFYNNEISEKSEIFDDQFSVERPDGSNFTLKIRSTKLEDSAMYFCASIYAGGSGYTFGSGTRLTVV.

The table lists this clonotype with many counts. The rearrangement links TRBV6-2 or TRBV6-3 to TRBJ2-2; no firm D call. This CDR3 has 13 residues. V was shortened by 0 bases and J by 4 bases, with 3 bases between the two germline ends. Germline lookup yields CDR1 MNHEY and CDR2 SVGEGT. In nucleotides, the CDR3 is TGTGCCAGCAGTTACTCTAGCACCGGGGAGCTGTTTTTT. It is translated as CASSYSSTGELFF.

This clonotype appeared many times. CDR3 in amino acids: CASSPERQGWTEAFF. As DNA, the CDR3 is TGTGCCAGCAGCCCAGAACGACAGGGGTGGACTGAAGCTTTCTTT. This chain uses TRBV7-9 with TRBJ1-1; TRBD1 agrees at 8 bases. This CDR3 spans 15 amino acids. Germline CDR1 reads SEHNR; CDR2 reads FQNEAQ (reference sequence). The V gene end was trimmed by 5 bases and the J gene end by 5 bases; junction bases not matched to a gene: 10.

This clonotype was detected only a few times. V gene TRBV9 combines with J gene TRBJ2-2; TRBD1 aligns across 7 bases. From germline, CDR1 is SGDLS and CDR2 YYNGEE. V trimming: 4 bases; J trimming: 6 bases; junction bases outside the gene matches: 9. The length of the CDR3 is 15 residues. The CDR3 spells CASSSMDRKAGELFF. The CDR3 region has the DNA TGTGCCAGCAGCTCCATGGACAGGAAGGCCGGGGAGCTGTTTTTT. The variable domain in full, completed from reference TRBV9 and TRBJ2-2, reads DSGVTQTPKHLITATGQRVTLRCSPRSGDLSVYWYQQSLDQGLQFLIQYYNGEERAKGNILERFSAQQFPDLHSELNLSSLELGDSALYFCASSSMDRKAGELFFGEGSRLTVL.

This clonotype has ten or more counts. The chain links TRBV9 to TRBJ2-2, with D tentatively TRBD2 (6 bases). This CDR3 has 16 residues. The germline CDR1 and CDR2 sequences are SGDLS and YYNGEE. V was shortened by 5 bases and J by 0 bases, with 14 bases between the two germline ends. CDR3 nucleotides: TGTGCCAGCAGAGACGACGGGAGAGCGAACACCGGGGAGCTGTTTTTT. Translating it yields CASRDDGRANTGELFF.

This clonotype was observed a few times. V gene TRBV14 combines with J gene TRBJ2-3, with 13 bases aligning to TRBD2. The CDR3 sequence is 17 residues long. Germline V gene data show CDR1 as SGHDN and CDR2 as FVKESK. Trimming cost V 2 bases and J 3 bases; bases outside gene matches: 5. CDR3 in amino acids: CASSQRGLAGRTDTQYF. CDR3 in DNA: TGTGCCAGCAGCCAACGGGGACTAGCGGGAAGAACAGATACGCAGTATTTT.

This clonotype was seen many times. The rearrangement links TRBV6-2 or TRBV6-3 to TRBJ1-1; D gene uncertain. The CDR3 has 11 amino acids. Trimming left V 6 bases short and J 2 bases short, with 4 bases between. The germline V gene has CDR1 MNHEY and CDR2 SVGEGT. Written as DNA, the CDR3 is TGTGCCAGCAGAGATAACACTGAAGCTTTCTTT. This encodes CASRDNTEAFF.

This clonotype was recorded at least ten times. The chain combines TRBV12-3 or TRBV12-4 with TRBJ2-3; 7 positions agree with TRBD1. The CDR3 is made up of 16 amino acids. Trimming cost V 2 bases and J 1 base; bases outside gene matches: 6. The CDR3 DNA is TGTGCCAGCAGTTTATCGGCAGGGGGTCGCACAGATACGCAGTATTTT. It encodes CASSLSAGGRTDTQYF.

The sample holds a few counts of this clonotype. The gene calls are TRBV29-1 and TRBJ2-5; maybe TRBD2 (7 bases). V was pared by 3 bases and J by 5 bases, with 13 bases between. Germline lookup yields CDR1 SQVTM and CDR2 ANQGSEA. This CDR3 spans 13 amino acids. CDR3 loop: CSVDGGAGETQYF. The CDR3 nucleotides read TGCAGCGTTGATGGGGGGGCCGGGGAGACCCAGTACTTC. Supplemented by reference TRBV29-1 and TRBJ2-5, the full variable domain reads SAVISQKPSRDICQRGTSLTIQCQVDSQVTMMFWYRQQPGQSLTLIATANQGSEATYESGFVIDKFPISRPNLTFSTLTVSNMSPEDSSIYLCSVDGGAGETQYFGPGTRLLVL.

This clonotype was picked up many times. The CDR3 DNA sequence: TGCAGCGTTGAAATCTGGGAGGGCCAGCCCCAGCATTTT. This codes for CSVEIWEGQPQHF. The chain couples TRBV29-1 to TRBJ1-5; unclear D gene. Deletions cut 2 bases from V and 7 bases from J, with 12 bases between. This CDR3 spans 13 amino acids. Per germline, CDR1 SQVTM and CDR2 ANQGSEA.